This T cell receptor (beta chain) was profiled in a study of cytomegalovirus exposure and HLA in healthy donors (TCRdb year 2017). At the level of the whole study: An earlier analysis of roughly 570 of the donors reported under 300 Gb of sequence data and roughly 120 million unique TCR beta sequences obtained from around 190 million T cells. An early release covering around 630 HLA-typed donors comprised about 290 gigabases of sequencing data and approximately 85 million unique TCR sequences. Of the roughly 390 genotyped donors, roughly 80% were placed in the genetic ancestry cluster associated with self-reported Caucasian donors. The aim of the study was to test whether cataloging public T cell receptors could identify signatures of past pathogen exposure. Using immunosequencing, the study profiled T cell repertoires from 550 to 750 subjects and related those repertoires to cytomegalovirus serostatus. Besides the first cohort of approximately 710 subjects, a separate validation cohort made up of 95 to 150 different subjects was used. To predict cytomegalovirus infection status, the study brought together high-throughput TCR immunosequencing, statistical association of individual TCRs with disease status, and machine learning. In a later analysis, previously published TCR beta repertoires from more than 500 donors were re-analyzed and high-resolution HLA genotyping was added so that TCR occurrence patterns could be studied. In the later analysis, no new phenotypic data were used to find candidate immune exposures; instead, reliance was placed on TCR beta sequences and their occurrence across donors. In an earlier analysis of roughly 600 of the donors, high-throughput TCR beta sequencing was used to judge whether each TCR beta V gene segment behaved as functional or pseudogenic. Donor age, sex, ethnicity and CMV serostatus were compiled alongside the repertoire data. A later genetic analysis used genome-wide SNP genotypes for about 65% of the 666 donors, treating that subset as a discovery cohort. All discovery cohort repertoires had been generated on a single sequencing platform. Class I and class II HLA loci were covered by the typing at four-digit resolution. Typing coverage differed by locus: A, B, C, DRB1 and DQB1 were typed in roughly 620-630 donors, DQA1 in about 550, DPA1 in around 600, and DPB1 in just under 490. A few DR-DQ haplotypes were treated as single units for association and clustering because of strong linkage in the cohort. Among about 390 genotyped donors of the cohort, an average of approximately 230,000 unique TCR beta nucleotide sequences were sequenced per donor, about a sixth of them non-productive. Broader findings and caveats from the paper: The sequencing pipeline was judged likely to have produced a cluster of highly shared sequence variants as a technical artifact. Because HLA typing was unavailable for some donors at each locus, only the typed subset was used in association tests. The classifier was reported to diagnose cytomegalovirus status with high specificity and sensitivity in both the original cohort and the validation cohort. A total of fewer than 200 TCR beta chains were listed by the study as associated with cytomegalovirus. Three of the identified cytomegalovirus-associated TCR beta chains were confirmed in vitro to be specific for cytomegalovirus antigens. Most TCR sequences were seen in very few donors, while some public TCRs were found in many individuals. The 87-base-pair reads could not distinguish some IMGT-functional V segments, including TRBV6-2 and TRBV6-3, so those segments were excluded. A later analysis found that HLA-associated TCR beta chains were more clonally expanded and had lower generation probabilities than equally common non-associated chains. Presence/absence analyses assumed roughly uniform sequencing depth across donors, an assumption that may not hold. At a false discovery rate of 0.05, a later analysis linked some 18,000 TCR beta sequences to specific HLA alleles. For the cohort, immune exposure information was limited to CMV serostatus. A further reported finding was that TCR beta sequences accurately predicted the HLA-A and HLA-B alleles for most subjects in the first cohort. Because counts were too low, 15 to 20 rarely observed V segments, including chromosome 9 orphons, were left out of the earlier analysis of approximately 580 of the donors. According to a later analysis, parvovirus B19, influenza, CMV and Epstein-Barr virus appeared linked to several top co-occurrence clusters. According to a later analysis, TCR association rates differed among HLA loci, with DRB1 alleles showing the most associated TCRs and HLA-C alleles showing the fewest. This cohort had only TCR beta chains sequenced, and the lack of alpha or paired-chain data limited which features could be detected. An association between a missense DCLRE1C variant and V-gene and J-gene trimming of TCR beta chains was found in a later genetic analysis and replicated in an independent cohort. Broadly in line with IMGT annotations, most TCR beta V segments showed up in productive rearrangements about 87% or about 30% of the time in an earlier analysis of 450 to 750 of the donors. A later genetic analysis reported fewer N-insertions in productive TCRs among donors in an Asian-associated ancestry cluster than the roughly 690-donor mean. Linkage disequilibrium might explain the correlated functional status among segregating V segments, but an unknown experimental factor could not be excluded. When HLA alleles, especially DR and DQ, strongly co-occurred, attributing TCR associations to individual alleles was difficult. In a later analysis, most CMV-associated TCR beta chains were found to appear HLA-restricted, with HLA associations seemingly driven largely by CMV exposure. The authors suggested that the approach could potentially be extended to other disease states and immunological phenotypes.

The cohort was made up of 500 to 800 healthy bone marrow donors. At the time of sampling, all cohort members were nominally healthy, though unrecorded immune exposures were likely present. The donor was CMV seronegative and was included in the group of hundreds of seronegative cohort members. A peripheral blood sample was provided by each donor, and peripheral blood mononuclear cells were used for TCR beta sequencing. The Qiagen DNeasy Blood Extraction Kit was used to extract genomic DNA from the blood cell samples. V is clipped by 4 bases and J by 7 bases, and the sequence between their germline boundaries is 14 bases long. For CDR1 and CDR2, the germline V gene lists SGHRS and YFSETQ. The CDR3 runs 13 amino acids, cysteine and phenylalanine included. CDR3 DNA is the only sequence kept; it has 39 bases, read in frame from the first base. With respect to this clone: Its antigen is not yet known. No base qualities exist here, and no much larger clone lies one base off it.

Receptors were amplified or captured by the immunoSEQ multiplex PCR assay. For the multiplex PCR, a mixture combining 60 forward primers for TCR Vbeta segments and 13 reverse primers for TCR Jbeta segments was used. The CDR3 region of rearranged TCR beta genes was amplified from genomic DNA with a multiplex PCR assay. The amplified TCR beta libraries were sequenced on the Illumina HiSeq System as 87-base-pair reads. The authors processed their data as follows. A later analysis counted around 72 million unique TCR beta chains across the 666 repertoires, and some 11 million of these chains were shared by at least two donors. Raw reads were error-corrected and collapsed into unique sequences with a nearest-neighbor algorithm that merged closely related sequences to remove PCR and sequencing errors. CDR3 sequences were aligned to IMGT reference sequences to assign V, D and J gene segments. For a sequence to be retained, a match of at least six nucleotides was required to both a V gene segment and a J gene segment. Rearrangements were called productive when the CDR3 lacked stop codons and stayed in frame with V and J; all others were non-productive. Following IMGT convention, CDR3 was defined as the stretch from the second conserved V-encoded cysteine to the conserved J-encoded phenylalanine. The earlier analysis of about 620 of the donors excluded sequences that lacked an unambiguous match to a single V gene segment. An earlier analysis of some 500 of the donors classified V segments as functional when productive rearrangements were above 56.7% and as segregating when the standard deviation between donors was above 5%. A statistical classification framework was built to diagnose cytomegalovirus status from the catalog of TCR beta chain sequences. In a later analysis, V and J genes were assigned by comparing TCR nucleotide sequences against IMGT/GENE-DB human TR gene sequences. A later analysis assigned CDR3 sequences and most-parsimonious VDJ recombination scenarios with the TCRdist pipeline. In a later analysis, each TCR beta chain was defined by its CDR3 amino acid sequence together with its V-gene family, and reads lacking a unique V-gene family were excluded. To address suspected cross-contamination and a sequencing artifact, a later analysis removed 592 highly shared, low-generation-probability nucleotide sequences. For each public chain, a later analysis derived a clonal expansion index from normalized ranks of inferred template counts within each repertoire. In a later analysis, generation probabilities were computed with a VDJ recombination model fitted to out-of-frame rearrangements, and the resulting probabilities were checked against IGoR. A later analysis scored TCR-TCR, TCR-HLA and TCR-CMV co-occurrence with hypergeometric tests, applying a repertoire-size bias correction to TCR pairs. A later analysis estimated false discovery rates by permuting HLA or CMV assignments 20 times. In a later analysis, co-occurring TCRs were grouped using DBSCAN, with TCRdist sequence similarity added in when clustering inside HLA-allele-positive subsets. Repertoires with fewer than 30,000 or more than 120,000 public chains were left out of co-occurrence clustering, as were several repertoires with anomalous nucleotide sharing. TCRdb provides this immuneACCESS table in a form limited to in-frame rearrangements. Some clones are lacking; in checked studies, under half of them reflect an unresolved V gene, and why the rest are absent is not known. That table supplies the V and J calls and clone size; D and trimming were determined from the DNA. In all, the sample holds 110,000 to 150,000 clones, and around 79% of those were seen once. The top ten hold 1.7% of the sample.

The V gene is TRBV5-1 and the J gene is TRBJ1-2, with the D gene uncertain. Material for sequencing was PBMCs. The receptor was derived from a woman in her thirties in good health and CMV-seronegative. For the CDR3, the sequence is CASSPEGRGGYTF. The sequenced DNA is TGCGCCAGCAGCCCAGAAGGGCGGGGTGGCTACACCTTC.